This entry concerns a single T cell receptor (beta chain). Its antigen is unidentified. Germline V gene lookup returns CDR1 MGHRA and CDR2 YSYEKL. V lost 0 bases to trimming and J lost 7 bases; unmatched junction nucleotides: 9. CDR3 length: 16 amino acids. This sample is part of a study of cytomegalovirus exposure and HLA in healthy donors. Regarding the study as a whole: The authors judged a highly shared variant cluster likely a sequencing artifact.

In the PCR, 60 Vbeta and 13 Jbeta primers were used. Libraries were prepared by immunoSEQ multiplex PCR; TCRdb keeps only in-frame clonotypes and omits some of them. This sample yields around 210,000 clones, of which approximately 78% are seen a single time; approximately 0.47% belongs to the top ten. V is TRBV4-1 and J is TRBJ2-3; 8 bases align to TRBD2. The clonotype was recovered from a boy aged 10-17 years in good health and CMV-seronegative. Sequencing was done on a sample of PBMCs. CDR3: CASSQDGTGGRNTQYF. The CDR3 coding sequence is TGCGCCAGCAGCCAAGATGGAACGGGAGGGCGGAATACGCAGTATTTT.